This paragraph reports one T cell receptor (beta chain). Its antigen is not known. This entry belongs to a study of blood T cells in healthy people across ages. At the level of the study: The template switching approach captured approximately one barcoded beta molecule for every two T cells.

Study-wide results and caveats: Age advanced and TCR beta diversity per million T cells fell, roughly linearly. Diversity figures based on one million T cells were deemed too low.

Then a second PCR, running about 7 to 11 cycles, was carried out with a sample-barcoded 5' primer and a J-beta primer mix. Via MiXCR, TCRdb re-called the 5' RACE reads, giving one row per CDR3 protein. Of roughly 1.5 million distinct CDR3 sequences in the sample, approximately 39% were seen once. Germline CDR1 SGHRS, CDR2 YFSETQ. The CDR3 extends over 15 amino acids. After removal of 0 bases from V and 7 bases from J, the junction contained 7 bases not matched to a gene. This sequence originates from a young woman in good health. V is TRBV5-1 and J is TRBJ2-7; 10 bases align to TRBD1. Input material: blood. For the CDR3, the DNA is TGCGCCAGCAGCTTGGGGACAGGGGGAAAAAATGAGCAGTACTTC. Translating it yields CASSLGTGGKNEQYF. Drawing the rest from reference TRBV5-1 and TRBJ2-7, the complete variable domain is KAGVTQTPRYLIKTRGQQVTLSCSPISGHRSVSWYQQTPGQGLQFLFEYFSETQRNKGNFPGRFSGRQFSNSRSEMNVSTLELGDSALYLCASSLGTGGKNEQYFGPGTRLTVT.